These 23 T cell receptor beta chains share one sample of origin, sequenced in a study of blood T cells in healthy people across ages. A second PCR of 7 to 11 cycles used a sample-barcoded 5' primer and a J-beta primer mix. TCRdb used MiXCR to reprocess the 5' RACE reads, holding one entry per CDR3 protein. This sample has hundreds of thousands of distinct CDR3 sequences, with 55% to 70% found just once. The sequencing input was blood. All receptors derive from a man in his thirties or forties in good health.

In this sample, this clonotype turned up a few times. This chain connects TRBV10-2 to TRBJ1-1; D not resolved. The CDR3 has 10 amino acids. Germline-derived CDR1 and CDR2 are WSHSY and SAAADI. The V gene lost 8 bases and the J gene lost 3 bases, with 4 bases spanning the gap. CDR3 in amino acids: CASSDTEAFF. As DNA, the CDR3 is TGCGCCAGCTCAGACACTGAAGCTTTCTTT.

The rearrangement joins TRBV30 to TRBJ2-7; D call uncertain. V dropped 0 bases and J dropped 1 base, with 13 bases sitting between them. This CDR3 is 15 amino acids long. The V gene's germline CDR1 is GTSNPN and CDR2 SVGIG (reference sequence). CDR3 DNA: TGTGCCTGGAGTGTACAATGGCAGCCTTCCTACGAGCAGTACTTC. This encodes CAWSVQWQPSYEQYF.

The CDR3 here is CAISERGDTEAFF. CDR3 DNA: TGTGCCATCAGTGAGAGAGGGGACACTGAAGCTTTCTTT. The chain carries TRBV10-3 and TRBJ1-1, with D tentatively TRBD1 (5 bases). Trimming cost V 2 bases and J 3 bases, with 7 bases left between them. Germline-derived CDR1 and CDR2 are ENHRY and SYGVKD. The CDR3 extends over 13 amino acids.

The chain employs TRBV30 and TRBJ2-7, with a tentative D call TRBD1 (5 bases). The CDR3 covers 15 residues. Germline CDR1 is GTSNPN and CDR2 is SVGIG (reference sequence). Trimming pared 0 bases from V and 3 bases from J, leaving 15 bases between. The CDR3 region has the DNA TGTGCCTGGAGTGTATCCCAGGGCCCCAACTACGAGCAGTACTTC. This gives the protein CAWSVSQGPNYEQYF.

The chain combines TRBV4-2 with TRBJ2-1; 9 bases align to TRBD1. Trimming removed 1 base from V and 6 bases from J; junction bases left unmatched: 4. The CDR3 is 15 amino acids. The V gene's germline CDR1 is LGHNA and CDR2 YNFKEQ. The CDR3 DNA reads TGTGCCAGCAGCCAAGGGGGGACAGGGAGCAATGAGCAGTTCTTC. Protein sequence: CASSQGGTGSNEQFF.

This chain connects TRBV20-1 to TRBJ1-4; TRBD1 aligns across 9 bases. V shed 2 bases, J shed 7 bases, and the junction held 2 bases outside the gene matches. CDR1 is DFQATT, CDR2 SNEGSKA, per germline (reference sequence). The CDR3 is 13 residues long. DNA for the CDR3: TGCAGTGCTAGAATGGACAGGGGTGAAAAACTGTTTTTT. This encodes CSARMDRGEKLFF.

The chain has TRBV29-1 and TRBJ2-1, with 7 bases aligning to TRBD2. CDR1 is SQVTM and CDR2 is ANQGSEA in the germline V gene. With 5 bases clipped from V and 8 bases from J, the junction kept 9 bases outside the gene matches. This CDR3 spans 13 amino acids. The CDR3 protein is CSVTWTSIYEQFF. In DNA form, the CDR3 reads TGCAGCGTTACCTGGACTAGTATCTATGAGCAGTTCTTC.

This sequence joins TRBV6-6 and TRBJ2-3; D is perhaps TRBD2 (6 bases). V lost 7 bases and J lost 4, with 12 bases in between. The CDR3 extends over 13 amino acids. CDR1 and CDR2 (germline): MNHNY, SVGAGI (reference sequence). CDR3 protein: CASNGGSADTQYF. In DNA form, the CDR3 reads TGTGCCAGCAATGGAGGGAGCGCAGATACGCAGTATTTT.

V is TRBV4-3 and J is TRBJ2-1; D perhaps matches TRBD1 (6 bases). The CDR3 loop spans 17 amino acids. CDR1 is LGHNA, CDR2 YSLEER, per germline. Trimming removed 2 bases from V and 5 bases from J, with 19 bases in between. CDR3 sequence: CASSQRKTGRGDNEQFF. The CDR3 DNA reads TGCGCCAGCAGCCAACGGAAGACTGGCAGGGGAGACAATGAGCAGTTCTTC.

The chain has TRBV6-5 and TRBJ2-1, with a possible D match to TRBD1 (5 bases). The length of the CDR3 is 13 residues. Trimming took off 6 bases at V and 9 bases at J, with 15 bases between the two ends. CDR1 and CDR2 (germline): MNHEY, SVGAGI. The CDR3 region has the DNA TGTGCCAGCAGATCCACTGCAGGGATTGAGCAGTTCTTC. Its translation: CASRSTAGIEQFF.

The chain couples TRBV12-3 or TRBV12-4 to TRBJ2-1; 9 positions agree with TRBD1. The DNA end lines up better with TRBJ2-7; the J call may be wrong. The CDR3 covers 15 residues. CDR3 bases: TGTGCCAGCAGTTTCACAGGGGGCACGTTCCACGAGCAGTACTTC. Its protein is CASSFTGGTFHEQYF.

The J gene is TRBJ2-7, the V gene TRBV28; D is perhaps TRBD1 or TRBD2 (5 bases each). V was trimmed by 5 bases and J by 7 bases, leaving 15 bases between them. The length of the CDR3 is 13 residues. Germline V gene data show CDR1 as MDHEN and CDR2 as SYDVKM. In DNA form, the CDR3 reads TGTGCCAGCAGTCCGGGACGTGAGTGGGAGCAGTACTTC. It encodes CASSPGREWEQYF.

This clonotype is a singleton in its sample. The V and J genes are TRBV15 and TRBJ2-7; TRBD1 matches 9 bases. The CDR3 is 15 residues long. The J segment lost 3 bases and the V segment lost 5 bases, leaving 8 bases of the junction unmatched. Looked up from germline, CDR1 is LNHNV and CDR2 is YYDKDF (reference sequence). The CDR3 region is CATSADRGLHYEQYF. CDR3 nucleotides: TGTGCCACCAGCGCGGACAGGGGACTTCACTACGAGCAGTACTTC.

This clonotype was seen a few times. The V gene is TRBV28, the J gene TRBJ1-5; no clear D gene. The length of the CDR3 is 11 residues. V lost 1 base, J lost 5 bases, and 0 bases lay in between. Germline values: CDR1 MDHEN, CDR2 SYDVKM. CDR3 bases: TGTGCCAGCAGTTTATATCAGCCCCAGCATTTT. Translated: CASSLYQPQHF.

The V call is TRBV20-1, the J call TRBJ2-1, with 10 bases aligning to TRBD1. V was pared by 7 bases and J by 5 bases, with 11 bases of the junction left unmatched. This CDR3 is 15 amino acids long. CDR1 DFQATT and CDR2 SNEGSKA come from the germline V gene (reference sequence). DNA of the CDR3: TGCAGTGTGAGCGCGGGACAGGGGAATAACAATGAGCAGTTCTTC. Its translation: CSVSAGQGNNNEQFF.

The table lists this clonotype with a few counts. The CDR3: CASKANRNSYEQYF. The CDR3 DNA reads TGTGCCAGCAAGGCGAACAGGAACTCCTACGAGCAGTACTTC. This chain uses TRBV27 with TRBJ2-7, with D possibly being TRBD1 (5 bases). CDR3 size: 14 residues. Germline loops: CDR1 MNHEY, CDR2 SMNVEV (reference sequence). The V end was cut by 7 bases, the J end by 0 bases, with 13 bases between.

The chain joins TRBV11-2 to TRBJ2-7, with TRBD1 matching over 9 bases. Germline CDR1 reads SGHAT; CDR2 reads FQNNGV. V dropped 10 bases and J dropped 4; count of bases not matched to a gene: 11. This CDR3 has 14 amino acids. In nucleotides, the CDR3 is TGTGCCACCTCTTGGGGACAGGGTGGATACGAGCAGTACTTC. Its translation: CATSWGQGGYEQYF.

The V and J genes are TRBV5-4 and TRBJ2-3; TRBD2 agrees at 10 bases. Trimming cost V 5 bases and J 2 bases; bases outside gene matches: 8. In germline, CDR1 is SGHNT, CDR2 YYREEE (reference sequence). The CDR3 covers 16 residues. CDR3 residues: CASRPDLAGDTDTQYF. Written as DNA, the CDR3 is TGTGCCAGCAGGCCCGACCTAGCGGGGGACACAGATACGCAGTATTTT.

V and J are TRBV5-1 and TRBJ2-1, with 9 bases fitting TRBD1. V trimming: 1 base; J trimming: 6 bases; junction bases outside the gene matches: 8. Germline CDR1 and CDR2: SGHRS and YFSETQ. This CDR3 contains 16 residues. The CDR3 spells CASSLPLGQGANEQFF. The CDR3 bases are TGCGCCAGCAGCTTGCCCCTGGGACAGGGAGCCAATGAGCAGTTCTTC.

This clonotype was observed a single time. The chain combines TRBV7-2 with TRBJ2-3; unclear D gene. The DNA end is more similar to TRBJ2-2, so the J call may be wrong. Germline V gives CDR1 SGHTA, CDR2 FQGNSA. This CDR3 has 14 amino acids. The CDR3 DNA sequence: TGTGCCAGCAGCCCCACCGGCGTAACCGGGGAGCTGTTTTTT. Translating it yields CASSPTGVTGELFF.

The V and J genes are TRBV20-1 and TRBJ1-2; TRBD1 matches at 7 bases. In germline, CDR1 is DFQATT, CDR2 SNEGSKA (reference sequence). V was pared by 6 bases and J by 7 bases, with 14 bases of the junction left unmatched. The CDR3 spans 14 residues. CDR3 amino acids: CSAPSRGPDFGYTF. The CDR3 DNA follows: TGCAGTGCGCCCTCAAGGGGGCCGGATTTTGGCTACACCTTC.

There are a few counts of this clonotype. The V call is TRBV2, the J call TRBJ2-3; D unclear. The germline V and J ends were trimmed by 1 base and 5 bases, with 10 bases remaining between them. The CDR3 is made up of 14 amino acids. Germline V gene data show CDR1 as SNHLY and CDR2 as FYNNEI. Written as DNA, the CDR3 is TGTGCCAGCAGTGAAGACACCCGCGGAGATACGCAGTATTTT. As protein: CASSEDTRGDTQYF. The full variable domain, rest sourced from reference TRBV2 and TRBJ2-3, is EPEVTQTPSHQVTQMGQEVILRCVPISNHLYFYWYRQILGQKVEFLVSFYNNEISEKSEIFDDQFSVERPDGSNFTLKIRSTKLEDSAMYFCASSEDTRGDTQYFGPGTRLTVL.

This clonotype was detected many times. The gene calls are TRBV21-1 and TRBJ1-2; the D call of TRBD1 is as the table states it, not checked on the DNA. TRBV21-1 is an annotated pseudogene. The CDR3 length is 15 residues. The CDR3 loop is CASSTTRTGGYGYTF. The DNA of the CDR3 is TGTGCCAGCAGCACCACCAGGACAGGGGGCTATGGCTACACCTTC.